Listed here are 13 T cell receptor beta chains from one sample, sequenced in a study of human T cells and chemical hapten exposure. The time point was: patch test 1, 2 weeks after DPC sensitization. The sample's treatment: therapeutic diphenylcyclopropenone sensitization with weekly scalp DPC. TCRdb redid the calling of the RACE reads with MiXCR, one entry per CDR3 protein. The sample carries around 340,000 distinct CDR3 sequences, under 9% recorded once. The sample here was whole blood, taken in connection with sensitization to the hapten diphenylcyclopropenone (DPC). All receptors derive from a woman aged 18-29 years with alopecia areata. Some clones in this sample may be carry-over from other donors' samples.

This clonotype was seen just once. This chain joins TRBV5-6 and TRBJ1-6; unclear D gene. CDR3 size: 12 residues. V lost 2 bases and J lost 8, with 5 bases in between. Germline CDR1 is SGHDT and CDR2 is YYEEEE. CDR3 amino acids: CASSFFDSPLHF. In DNA form, the CDR3 reads TGTGCCAGCAGCTTCTTTGATTCACCCCTCCACTTT. Looking up the rest from reference TRBV5-6 and TRBJ1-6 gives the full variable domain: DAGVTQSPTHLIKTRGQQVTLRCSPKSGHDTVSWYQQALGQGPQFIFQYYEEEERQRGNFPDRFSGHQFPNYSSELNVNALLLGDSALYLCASSFFDSPLHFGNGTRLTVT.

In this sample, this clonotype turned up many times. This chain joins TRBV10-3 and TRBJ2-7; D is ambiguous. From germline, CDR1 is ENHRY and CDR2 SYGVKD. CDR3 length: 14 amino acids. With 4 bases removed from V and 2 bases from J, the gap between germline ends came to 12 bases. The CDR3 here is CAISVQLLAYEQYF. In nucleotides, the CDR3 is TGTGCCATCAGTGTACAGTTATTGGCCTACGAGCAGTACTTC.

Only a few counts were recorded for this clonotype. The chain employs TRBV7-9 and TRBJ1-1; 9 bases line up with TRBD1. V lost 4 bases to trimming and J lost 0 bases; unmatched junction nucleotides: 9. Germline values: CDR1 SEHNR, CDR2 FQNEAQ (reference sequence). The CDR3 has 17 amino acids. CDR3 coding DNA: TGTGCCAGCAGCTCGAACCGGGACAGGGTTATGAACACTGAAGCTTTCTTT. Its protein product is CASSSNRDRVMNTEAFF.

This clonotype has more than one count but fewer than ten. The rearrangement uses TRBV5-1 and TRBJ1-1; TRBD1 agrees at 10 bases. Looked up from germline, CDR1 is SGHRS and CDR2 is YFSETQ. Losses at the gene ends were 0 bases for V and 11 bases for J; bases not matched to a gene: 7. The CDR3 is made up of 14 amino acids. The CDR3 DNA follows: TGCGCCAGCAGCTTGGCGGGACAGGGGCAGCGGGCTTTCTTT. Protein sequence: CASSLAGQGQRAFF. Full variable domain (rest looked up from reference TRBV5-1 and TRBJ1-1): KAGVTQTPRYLIKTRGQQVTLSCSPISGHRSVSWYQQTPGQGLQFLFEYFSETQRNKGNFPGRFSGRQFSNSRSEMNVSTLELGDSALYLCASSLAGQGQRAFFGQGTRLTVV.

This clonotype was detected ten times or more. V gene TRBV2 combines with J gene TRBJ1-5; 10 nucleotides match TRBD1. The CDR3 runs 15 residues. With V trimmed by 8 bases and J by 6 bases, 10 bases remained unmatched. Germline CDR1 is SNHLY and CDR2 is FYNNEI. The CDR3 DNA sequence: TGTGCCAGCGGTGGGGGACAGGGGTTTGGTCAGCCCCAGCATTTT. It encodes CASGGGQGFGQPQHF.

This clonotype was seen a few times. The chain is built from TRBV24-1 and TRBJ2-1; tentatively, D is TRBD1 (6 bases). V lost 3 bases, J lost 2 bases, and 13 bases lay in between. Germline loops: CDR1 KGHDR, CDR2 SFDVKD. This CDR3 spans 16 amino acids. CDR3 region: CATSDPKQGAYNEQFF. CDR3 DNA: TGTGCCACCAGTGATCCAAAACAGGGCGCCTACAATGAGCAGTTCTTC.

Ten or more counts support this clonotype. The J gene is TRBJ1-6, the V gene TRBV2, with unresolved D. The CDR3 consists of 14 residues. Germline CDR1 SNHLY, CDR2 FYNNEI. Deletions cut 6 bases from V and 6 bases from J, with 12 bases between. CDR3 sequence reads: CASRGNKVNSPLHF. The CDR3 DNA is TGTGCCAGCAGGGGGAATAAAGTTAATTCACCCCTCCACTTT.

This clonotype showed up many times. The chain joins TRBV7-8 to TRBJ1-1; D remains ambiguous. V lost 2 bases and J 11 bases, leaving 15 bases between the germline ends. The CDR3 covers 13 residues. The germline CDR1 and CDR2 sequences are SGHVS and FQNEAQ. The CDR3 here is CASSLNSGYEAFF. As DNA, the CDR3 is TGTGCCAGCAGCTTAAATTCCGGGTACGAGGCTTTCTTT.

This clonotype was counted between two and nine times. V usage is TRBV3-1 and J usage is TRBJ2-3; D remains ambiguous. The CDR3 is made up of 14 amino acids. Germline V gene data show CDR1 as LGHDT and CDR2 as YNNKEL (reference sequence). Trimming stripped 2 bases from V and 2 bases from J, with 8 bases between. Written as DNA, the CDR3 is TGTGCCAGCAGCCAACTAAGGCACACAGATACGCAGTATTTT. Translating it yields CASSQLRHTDTQYF.

The chain carries TRBV7-2 and TRBJ2-1; maybe TRBD2 (6 bases). V was pared by 7 bases and J by 0 bases, with 13 bases between. There are 15 residues in the CDR3. CDR1 SGHTA and CDR2 FQGNSA come from the germline V gene. CDR3 in DNA: TGTGCCAGCACACCGACTAGTCCCTCCTACAATGAGCAGTTCTTC. Translation: CASTPTSPSYNEQFF. Filled out from reference TRBV7-2 and TRBJ2-1, the complete variable domain reads GAGVSQSPSNKVTEKGKDVELRCDPISGHTALYWYRQSLGQGLEFLIYFQGNSAPDKSGLPSDRFSAERTGGSVSTLTIQRTQQEDSAVYLCASTPTSPSYNEQFFGPGTRLTVL.

This clonotype occurred a few times. The chain is built from TRBV5-1 and TRBJ2-3; 10 nucleotides agree with TRBD1. Germline V gives CDR1 SGHRS, CDR2 YFSETQ. Unmatched junction bases numbered 6, after V lost 2 bases and J lost 9 bases. This CDR3 contains 14 residues. CDR3 loop: CASSLGTGERTQYF. The CDR3 nucleotides are TGCGCCAGCAGCTTAGGGACAGGGGAGAGGACGCAGTATTTT.

The chain uses TRBV28 and TRBJ2-2; D is unresolved. V lost 6 bases and J lost 0, with 5 bases in between. This CDR3 is built from 13 residues. Germline V gene sequence: CDR1 MDHEN, CDR2 SYDVKM. In nucleotides, the CDR3 is TGTGCCAGCAGGGGAACGAACACCGGGGAGCTGTTTTTT. Translated: CASRGTNTGELFF.

This chain joins TRBV2 and TRBJ1-6; the match to TRBD1 covers 7 bases. J gave up 5 bases and V 2 bases, and 6 bases lay outside the gene matches. This CDR3 has 16 residues. Germline V gene lookup returns CDR1 SNHLY and CDR2 FYNNEI. CDR3 nucleotide sequence: TGTGCCAGCAGTGAACGCCACAGGGGCGATAATTCACCCCTCCACTTT. Protein sequence: CASSERHRGDNSPLHF.